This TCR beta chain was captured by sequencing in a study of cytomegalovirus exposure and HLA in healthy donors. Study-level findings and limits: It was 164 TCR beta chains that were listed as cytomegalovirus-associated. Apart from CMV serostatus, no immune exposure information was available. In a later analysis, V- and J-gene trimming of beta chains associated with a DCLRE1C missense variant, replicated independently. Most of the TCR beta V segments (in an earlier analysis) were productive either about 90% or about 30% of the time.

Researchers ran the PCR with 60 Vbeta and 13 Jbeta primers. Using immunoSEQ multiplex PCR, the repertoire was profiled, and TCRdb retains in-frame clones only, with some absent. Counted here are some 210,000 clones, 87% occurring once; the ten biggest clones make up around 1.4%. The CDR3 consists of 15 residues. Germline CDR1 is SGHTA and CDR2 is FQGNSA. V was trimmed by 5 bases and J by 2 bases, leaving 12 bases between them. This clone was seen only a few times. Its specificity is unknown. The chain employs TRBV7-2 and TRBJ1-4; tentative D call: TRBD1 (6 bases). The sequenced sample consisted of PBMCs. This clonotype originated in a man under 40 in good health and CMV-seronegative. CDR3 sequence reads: CASSHGDTTNEKLFF. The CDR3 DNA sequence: TGTGCCAGCAGCCACGGGGACACGACTAATGAAAAACTGTTTTTT.